This T cell receptor beta chain was sequenced during a study of Ad26.COV2.S vaccination and SARS-CoV-2 variants. The treatment: around 19 received Ad26.COV2.S at low or high dose, single or two shots; several received placebo; per-sample allocation not given. Repertoires come from day 63 after the first vaccine or placebo injection. An adult aged 18-55 years in Boston served as the donor. The data were produced by immunoSEQ multiplex PCR, yet TCRdb's version contains in-frame clones alone and is incomplete. The data show about 680,000 clones, 70% to 90% seen once. V was clipped by 4 bases and J by 5 bases; unmatched bases: 7. The CDR3 has 14 residues. Germline CDR1 reads SGDLS; CDR2 reads YYNGEE. Details on this clone: Its antigen is still unknown.

Study-wide findings and caveats: From the TCR breadth and depth analyses, total T cell responses may have been underestimated.

The receptor comes from a person aged 18-65 years who received the Ad26.COV2.S COVID-19 vaccine or a placebo. The specimen was peripheral blood, collected in a trial of Ad26.COV2.S vaccine versus placebo. The rearrangement uses TRBV9 and TRBJ1-2; 8 bases map to TRBD1. CDR3 in DNA: TGTGCCAGCAGCCCGACAGGGGTGGGATATGGCTACACCTTC. Protein: CASSPTGVGYGYTF.